This T cell receptor (beta chain) was captured by sequencing in a study of T cell changes during pregnancy in multiple sclerosis. TCRdb's table, derived via immunoSEQ multiplex PCR, lists solely in-frame clones and lacks some. The table records 85,000 to 90,000 clones, roughly 90% of them present only once. The V gene's germline CDR1 is SEHNR and CDR2 FQNEAQ (reference sequence). V was clipped by 4 bases and J by 5 bases; unmatched bases: 6. The CDR3 is 14 residues long. The clonotype was recovered from a female donor in good health, enrolled as a control in a pregnancy study. The V gene is TRBV7-9, the J gene TRBJ2-7; 9 nucleotides line up with TRBD1. The input for sequencing was peripheral blood, taken in the first trimester of pregnancy. CDR3 residues: CASSSGQGKHEQYF. CDR3 DNA sequence: TGTGCCAGCAGCTCGGGACAGGGAAAACACGAGCAGTACTTC.